This T cell receptor beta chain was sequenced for a study of human T cells and chemical hapten exposure. Study information: Minor volume differences among pooled libraries chiefly drove per-sample TCR yield variation.

Time point indicated: healthy volunteer bleed at 6 weeks. Unfractionated whole blood yielded the extracted total RNA. Points from the study as a whole: With DPC sensitization, TCRs exceeding 1 in 1000 frequency showed no change.

V shed 5 bases and J 3 bases; nucleotides not matched to a gene: 4. Germline V gene data show CDR1 as SGHTA and CDR2 as FQGTGA. CDR3 size: 15 residues. This clonotype was detected ten times or more. The antigen is unknown. Individual cDNA molecules (in the library) carried attached unique molecular identifiers. Per the study methods: Counts of TCRs in each sample centred on a median of around 100,000 and extended from about 20,000 to 690,000. TCRdb independently ran MiXCR on the RACE reads; one entry per CDR3 protein. TCRdb's processing, not the authors' own work, is the source of the V and J calls. The sample holds 35,000 to 55,000 distinct CDR3 sequences, around 4% seen once.

The chain couples TRBV7-3 to TRBJ2-2; 9 bases are a match to TRBD2. Sequencing used whole blood. The origin of this receptor is a human donor in good health. Some clones in this sample may be carry-over from other donors' samples. The chain's CDR3 is CASSPSGTDTGELFF. The CDR3 nucleotides are TGTGCCAGCAGCCCTAGCGGGACGGACACCGGGGAGCTGTTTTTT.